These 20 T cell receptor beta chains originate from one sample sequenced in a study of shared clonotypes between healthy human individuals. Cells designated naive CD8 were CD45RO-negative and were positively selected for CCR7, with terminally differentiated effector memory CD45RA+ cells excluded. Method: immunoSEQ multiplex PCR; TCRdb's copy keeps in-frame clones and lacks some. The top ten clones hold roughly 24% of a sample with about 680,000 clones, under 95% of them seen once. Sequencing was carried out using naive CD8+ T cells sorted from blood. These receptors were obtained from a young man in good health.

This clone has just one count. This chain connects TRBV27 to TRBJ2-1; the match to TRBD1 covers 7 bases. Germline V gives CDR1 MNHEY, CDR2 SMNVEV (reference sequence). With V trimmed by 4 bases and J by 7 bases, 4 bases remained unmatched. The CDR3 has 13 amino acids. CDR3 bases: TGTGCCAGCAGTTCACAGGGGTCGAATGAGCAGTTCTTC. Translation: CASSSQGSNEQFF.

This rearrangement joins TRBV7-9 to TRBJ2-2; 8 bases match TRBD2. The CDR3 is 14 residues long. Unmatched junction bases numbered 9, after V lost 8 bases and J lost 7 bases. Germline V gene lookup returns CDR1 SEHNR and CDR2 FQNEAQ (reference sequence). The CDR3 is CASGTSGGSGELFF. DNA for the CDR3: TGTGCCAGCGGTACGAGCGGGGGTAGCGGGGAGCTGTTTTTT.

The V and J genes are TRBV14 and TRBJ2-7; TRBD2 matches 7 bases. With 4 bases clipped from V and 0 bases from J, the junction kept 12 bases outside the gene matches. CDR1 and CDR2 from the germline V gene are SGHDN and FVKESK. The CDR3 contains 17 residues. CDR3 protein: CASSPWGGPPISYEQYF. The CDR3, as DNA: TGTGCCAGCAGCCCCTGGGGGGGACCTCCTATCTCCTACGAGCAGTACTTC.

The chain is built from TRBV5-5 and TRBJ2-1; D remains unclear. CDR3 length equals 11 residues. Trimming shortened V by 2 bases and J by 8 bases, and 5 bases separated the two germline ends. Germline CDR1 is SGHKS and CDR2 is YYEKEE (reference sequence). The CDR3 protein is CASSLYDEQFF. DNA for the CDR3: TGTGCCAGCAGCTTATACGATGAGCAGTTCTTC.

This chain links TRBV28 with TRBJ1-2, with 8 nucleotides matching TRBD1. With 5 bases clipped from V and 7 bases from J, the junction kept 12 bases outside the gene matches. The length of the CDR3 is 15 residues. Germline V gene data show CDR1 as MDHEN and CDR2 as SYDVKM. In DNA form, the CDR3 reads TGTGCCAGCAGTACTTGGTTTCAGGGGGCTGGTGGCTACACCTTC. Translated: CASSTWFQGAGGYTF.

The genes are TRBV14 and TRBJ2-7, with 7 bases that match TRBD1. V shed 0 bases and J 6 bases; nucleotides not matched to a gene: 2. The CDR3 extends over 13 amino acids. Germline V gene sequence: CDR1 SGHDN, CDR2 FVKESK. CDR3 residues: CASSQETGFEQYF. In DNA form, the CDR3 reads TGTGCCAGCAGCCAAGAGACAGGGTTCGAGCAGTACTTC.

J is TRBJ1-1 and V is TRBV6-4; possible D gene TRBD1, 6 bases. Trimming removed 10 bases from V and 1 base from J, with 13 bases in between. Germline CDR1 is MRHNA and CDR2 is SNTAGT. CDR3 length: 13 amino acids. The CDR3 DNA reads as TGTGCCAAACAGGGTAATCGGAACACTGAAGCTTTCTTT. It codes for CAKQGNRNTEAFF.

This chain links TRBV6-1 with TRBJ2-7; weak D call: TRBD2 (6 bases). The CDR3 extends over 15 amino acids. Germline V gives CDR1 MNHNS, CDR2 SASEGT. V lost 6 bases and J lost 0, with 15 bases in between. The chain's CDR3 is CASRLRVGGSYEQYF. The CDR3 DNA is TGTGCCAGCAGACTCAGGGTCGGGGGCTCCTACGAGCAGTACTTC.

The genes are TRBV7-3 and TRBJ2-7; perhaps TRBD2 as D (5 bases). In germline, CDR1 is SGHTA, CDR2 FQGTGA. The CDR3 spans 15 residues. Trimming shortened V by 2 bases and J by 3 bases, and 14 bases separated the two germline ends. The CDR3 nucleotides are TGTGCCAGCAGCTTATGGGCTAGCCCGAGCTACGAGCAGTACTTC. It yields the protein CASSLWASPSYEQYF.

The rearrangement joins TRBV4-1 to TRBJ2-7; unclear D gene. Germline CDR1 and CDR2: MGHRA and YSYEKL. CDR3 size: 14 residues. V was pared by 0 bases and J by 1 base, with 7 bases between. The CDR3 region is CASSQEVVSYEQYF. CDR3 nucleotide sequence: TGCGCCAGCAGCCAAGAAGTTGTATCCTACGAGCAGTACTTC.

The genes are TRBV9 and TRBJ2-3; the D gene is possibly TRBD1 (5 bases). Trimming cost V 4 bases and J 0 bases, with 15 bases left between them. Germline V gene sequence: CDR1 SGDLS, CDR2 YYNGEE. CDR3 length: 16 residues. CDR3: CASSPQKGQSTDTQYF. The DNA of the CDR3 is TGTGCCAGCAGCCCACAGAAGGGGCAGAGCACAGATACGCAGTATTTT.

This rearrangement joins TRBV7-9 to TRBJ2-7; tentatively, D is TRBD2 (6 bases). The germline V gene encodes CDR1 SEHNR and CDR2 FQNEAQ (reference sequence). The V gene lost 2 bases and the J gene lost 4 bases, with 18 bases spanning the gap. This CDR3 has 16 amino acids. CDR3 amino acids: CASSLRVKRERYEQYF. CDR3 nucleotides: TGTGCCAGCAGCTTACGCGTTAAACGGGAGAGATACGAGCAGTACTTC.

V usage is TRBV28 and J usage is TRBJ2-7; 8 nucleotides agree with TRBD1. After removal of 7 bases from V and 7 bases from J, the junction contained 9 bases not matched to a gene. CDR1 MDHEN and CDR2 SYDVKM come from the germline V gene. This CDR3 comprises 13 residues. CDR3 amino acids: CASTIQGAREQYF. The CDR3 nucleotides are TGTGCCAGCACCATCCAGGGGGCGCGGGAGCAGTACTTC. The entire variable domain, with the rest obtained from reference TRBV28 and TRBJ2-7, is as follows: DVKVTQSSRYLVKRTGEKVFLECVQDMDHENMFWYRQDPGLGLRLIYFSYDVKMKEKGDIPEGYSVSREKKERFSLILESASTNQTSMYLCASTIQGAREQYFGPGTRLTVT.

The chain is built from TRBV9 and TRBJ2-6; 8 bases line up with TRBD1. With 7 bases clipped from V and 12 bases from J, the junction kept 9 bases outside the gene matches. This CDR3 region has 13 residues. Germline assignment: CDR1 SGDLS and CDR2 YYNGEE. The CDR3 spells CASGDRLLGVLTF. CDR3 sequence (DNA): TGTGCCAGCGGGGACAGGCTCTTGGGCGTCCTGACTTTC.

The V gene is TRBV5-4, the J gene TRBJ2-2, with 8 bases identical to TRBD1. The V gene's germline CDR1 is SGHNT and CDR2 YYREEE (reference sequence). The CDR3 length is 19 residues. V lost 0 bases to trimming and J lost 2 bases; unmatched junction nucleotides: 12. The CDR3 region is CASSLEHPLAGGNTGELFF. In nucleotides, the CDR3 is TGTGCCAGCAGCTTGGAACACCCTCTGGCAGGGGGCAACACCGGGGAGCTGTTTTTT.

The chain links TRBV30 to TRBJ2-7; a weak D match, TRBD1 (6 bases). Germline CDR1 GTSNPN, CDR2 SVGIG (reference sequence). The CDR3 runs 14 residues. V was clipped by 1 base and J by 7 bases, with 17 bases between them. For the CDR3, the DNA is TGTGCCTGGAGTGCAGGGGCCGGTGTGGGGGAGCAGTACTTC. Translated: CAWSAGAGVGEQYF.

The chain couples TRBV18 to TRBJ2-7; TRBD1 is a possible D gene (5 bases). This CDR3 contains 16 residues. Germline-derived CDR1 and CDR2 are KGHSH and LQKENI. Trimming pared 0 bases from V and 5 bases from J, leaving 17 bases between. The CDR3 protein is CASSPPKVGVNHEQYF. CDR3 nucleotide sequence: TGTGCCAGCTCACCACCGAAGGTAGGGGTCAACCACGAGCAGTACTTC.

V gene TRBV7-8 combines with J gene TRBJ2-7; D remains unclear. Germline values: CDR1 SGHVS, CDR2 FQNEAQ. The germline V and J ends were trimmed by 5 bases and 0 bases, with 14 bases remaining between them. This CDR3 comprises 15 residues. CDR3 DNA: TGTGCCAGCAGCGAAAACGCCGGAGCCTCCTACGAGCAGTACTTC. Translated: CASSENAGASYEQYF. Combining the CDR3 with reference TRBV7-8 and TRBJ2-7 gives the whole variable domain GAGVSQSPRYKVAKRGQDVALRCDPISGHVSLFWYQQALGQGPEFLTYFQNEAQLDKSGLPSDRFFAERPEGSVSTLKIQRTQQEDSAVYLCASSENAGASYEQYFGPGTRLTVT.

The rearrangement joins TRBV5-1 to TRBJ2-1; TRBD2 is a possible D gene (6 bases). The CDR3 loop spans 13 amino acids. Trimming removed 9 bases from V and 8 bases from J, with 18 bases in between. Germline V gene sequence: CDR1 SGHRS, CDR2 YFSETQ. The CDR3 region is CATWGDRKDEQFF. For the CDR3, the DNA is TGCGCCACCTGGGGGGATCGGAAAGATGAGCAGTTCTTC.

The DNA for the CDR3 is TGTGCCATCAGTGTTGGAGGAGGCTACGAGCAGTACTTC. It translates to CAISVGGGYEQYF. V usage is TRBV10-3 and J usage is TRBJ2-7; tentatively, D is TRBD2 (5 bases). With 4 bases removed from V and 3 bases from J, the gap between germline ends came to 10 bases. CDR3 length: 13 residues. Germline V gene data show CDR1 as ENHRY and CDR2 as SYGVKD.